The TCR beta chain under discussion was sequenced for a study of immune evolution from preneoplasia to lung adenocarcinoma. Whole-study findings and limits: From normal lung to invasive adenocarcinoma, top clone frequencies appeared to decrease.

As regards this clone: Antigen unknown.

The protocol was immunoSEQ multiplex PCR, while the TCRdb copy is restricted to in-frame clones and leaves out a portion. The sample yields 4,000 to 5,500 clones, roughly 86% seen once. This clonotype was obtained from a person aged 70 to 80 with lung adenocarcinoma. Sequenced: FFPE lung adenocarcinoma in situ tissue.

Here the CDR3 reads CASSLLLASPEAFF. The CDR3 DNA reads TGTGCCAGCAGCTTACTACTGGCTTCTCCAGAAGCTTTCTTT. The chain employs TRBV11-2 and TRBJ1-1; D gene uncertain. The CDR3 extends over 14 amino acids. Trimming shortened V by 2 bases and J by 8 bases, and 15 bases separated the two germline ends. The V gene's germline CDR1 is SGHAT and CDR2 FQNNGV.